At least ten counts were recorded for the clone carrying this T cell receptor beta chain. Its target is unknown. This sample is drawn from a study of prognosis after radiotherapy for stage I lung cancer. Study-wide background: Post-radiotherapy, distant metastases were observed in several patients (median approximately 7 months), whereas no significant progression was observed in about 16.

Study conclusions and caveats: Shannon entropy after stereotactic body radiation therapy was lower in patients who developed distant metastases.

The study amplified the TCR beta CDR3 region from genomic DNA. This amplification was carried out by two rounds of multiplex PCR. Specific primers for each TRBV and TRBJ gene were what first-round PCR used. TCRdb itself ran the multiplex PCR reads through MiXCR, one entry per CDR3 protein. This table holds some 60,000 distinct CDR3 sequences, more than 20% found once. Per the germline V gene, CDR1 is SGHKS and CDR2 is YYEKEE (reference sequence). Trimming took off 4 bases at V and 8 bases at J, with 13 bases between the two ends. CDR3 length: 14 residues. Prior chemotherapy, radiotherapy and other malignancies were absent; CT and PET/CT showed node-negative disease. Peripheral venous blood was drawn in six-milliliter volumes, with a draw taken at each of two separate time points.

This receptor was identified in a donor aged 50 or older with non-small cell lung cancer. V is TRBV5-5 and J is TRBJ1-6, with TRBD1 as a possible D gene (6 bases). The source material was PBMCs, sampled before or after stereotactic body radiation therapy (not recorded which). DNA of the CDR3: TGTGCCAGCAGCCTCGATACAGGGCATTCACCCCTCCACTTT. It translates to CASSLDTGHSPLHF. Complete variable domain (other parts from reference TRBV5-5 and TRBJ1-6): DAGVTQSPTHLIKTRGQQVTLRCSPISGHKSVSWYQQVLGQGPQFIFQYYEKEERGRGNFPDRFSARQFPNYSSELNVNALLLGDSALYLCASSLDTGHSPLHFGNGTRLTVT.